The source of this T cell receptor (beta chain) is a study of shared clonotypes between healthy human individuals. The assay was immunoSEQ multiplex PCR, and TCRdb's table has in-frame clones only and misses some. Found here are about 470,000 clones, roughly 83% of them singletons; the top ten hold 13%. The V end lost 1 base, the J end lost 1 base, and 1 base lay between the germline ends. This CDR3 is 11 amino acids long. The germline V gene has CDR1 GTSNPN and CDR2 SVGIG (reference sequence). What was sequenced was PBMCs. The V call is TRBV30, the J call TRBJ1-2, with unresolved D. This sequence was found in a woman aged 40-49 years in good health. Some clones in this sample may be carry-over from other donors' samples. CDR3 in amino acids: CAWSDNYGYTF. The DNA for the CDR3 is TGTGCCTGGAGTGATAACTATGGCTACACCTTC. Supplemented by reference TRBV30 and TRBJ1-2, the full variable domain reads SQTIHQWPATLVQPVGSPLSLECTVEGTSNPNLYWYRQAAGRGLQLLFYSVGIGQISSEVPQNLSASRPQDRQFILSSKKLLLSDSGFYLCAWSDNYGYTFGSGTRLTVV.